The 9 T cell receptor beta chains reported below all come from one sample, sequenced in a study of blood T cell repertoires in COVID-19. Repertoires were generated with immunoSEQ multiplex PCR, while TCRdb's copy carries only in-frame clones and drops some. The sample includes 96,000 or so clones, roughly 79% seen only once; the top ten take around 4.8%. The material sequenced was peripheral blood. Every receptor here comes from a man older than 75 with COVID-19, enrolled during active disease.

The chain couples TRBV6-1 to TRBJ2-7; a possible D gene is TRBD2 (5 bases). Trimming left V 3 bases short and J 3 bases short, with 12 bases between. This CDR3 region has 14 residues. CDR1 and CDR2 from the germline V gene are MNHNS and SASEGT. The DNA for the CDR3 is TGTGCCAGCAGTGATGGTAGCGTCAACTACGAGCAGTACTTC. This gives the protein CASSDGSVNYEQYF.

This clone was recorded a few times. The gene calls are TRBV29-1 and TRBJ2-2; 8 nucleotides line up with TRBD2. V lost 3 bases to trimming and J lost 5 bases; unmatched junction nucleotides: 8. This CDR3 has 15 residues. Germline loops: CDR1 SQVTM, CDR2 ANQGSEA. CDR3 region: CSVDEAGVGTGELFF. CDR3 DNA sequence: TGCAGCGTTGATGAAGCGGGAGTCGGGACCGGGGAGCTGTTTTTT.

The J gene is TRBJ2-1, the V gene TRBV5-1; 7 bases match TRBD1. J gave up 8 bases and V 2 bases, and 13 bases lay outside the gene matches. CDR3 length: 16 residues. The germline V gene encodes CDR1 SGHRS and CDR2 YFSETQ. Written as DNA, the CDR3 is TGCGCCAGCAGCTTCTCCGGACAGGTCAAACTAGATGAGCAGTTCTTC. This gives the protein CASSFSGQVKLDEQFF.

The sample holds one count of this clone. The chain links TRBV6-6 to TRBJ1-1; D possibly corresponds to TRBD1 (6 bases). The CDR3 is 16 residues long. Deletions cut 6 bases from V and 1 base from J, with 18 bases between. Germline values: CDR1 MNHNY, CDR2 SVGAGI (reference sequence). The DNA for the CDR3 is TGTGCCAGCAGGAATACAGGGATCTCTGGGAACACTGAAGCTTTCTTT. The encoded protein is CASRNTGISGNTEAFF.

In DNA form, the CDR3 reads TGTGCCAGCAGTAGAGGGGGAACCGGGGAGCTGTTTTTT. This translates into CASSRGGTGELFF. This chain joins TRBV6-5 and TRBJ2-2, with TRBD1 as a possible D gene (6 bases). CDR3 length: 13 residues. Germline V gene sequence: CDR1 MNHEY, CDR2 SVGAGI. Trimming shortened V by 5 bases and J by 5 bases, and 9 bases separated the two germline ends.

A single count supports this clone. The chain links TRBV7-3 to TRBJ1-1; no reliable D call. V lost 2 bases and J lost 1, with 5 bases in between. The CDR3 contains 13 residues. Germline CDR1 reads SGHTA; CDR2 reads FQGTGA. The CDR3 region has the DNA TGTGCCAGCAGCTTATACAGGAACACTGAAGCTTTCTTT. As protein: CASSLYRNTEAFF.

This clone was observed once. CDR3 protein: CASSAGWDTQYF. CDR3 DNA sequence: TGTGCCAGCAGCGCCGGTTGGGATACGCAGTATTTT. The chain employs TRBV2 and TRBJ2-3; no definite D call. Germline V CDR1 and CDR2: SNHLY, FYNNEI. The CDR3 length is 12 residues. The V gene lost 6 bases and the J gene lost 6 bases, with 10 bases spanning the gap.

V and J are TRBV6-2 or TRBV6-3 and TRBJ1-1; 10 positions agree with TRBD1. V dropped 5 bases and J dropped 3; count of bases not matched to a gene: 6. Germline CDR1 is MNHEY and CDR2 is SVGEGT. This CDR3 is built from 15 residues. The CDR3 DNA is TGTGCCAGCAGTAACCGGGACAGGGGATACACTGAAGCTTTCTTT. It codes for CASSNRDRGYTEAFF.

As regards this clone: Given a far larger clone just one base away, this is likely a sequencing read error. The chain has TRBV7-9 and TRBJ1-1; 7 bases line up with TRBD1. The length of the CDR3 is 14 residues. V dropped 3 bases and J dropped 0; count of bases not matched to a gene: 1. Germline V CDR1 and CDR2: SEHNR, FQNEAQ (reference sequence). CDR3 region: CASSLGTVNTEAFF. CDR3 bases: TGTGCCAGCAGCTTGGGGACAGTGAACACTGAAGCTTTCTTT.